This T cell receptor beta chain was identified in a study of cytomegalovirus exposure and HLA in healthy donors. Turning to the study itself: An early release of data contained 75 million to 100 million unique TCRs, which came from HLA-typed donors. Points from the study as a whole: Among immune exposure information, only CMV serostatus was available. It was reported in a later analysis that an Asian-associated ancestry cluster showed fewer N-insertions than the roughly 710-donor mean. Reported findings show TCR beta sequences accurately forecast HLA-A and HLA-B alleles in most subjects.

The CDR3 covers 17 residues. V shed 4 bases and J 3 bases; nucleotides not matched to a gene: 7. Germline assignment: CDR1 SGHAT and CDR2 FQDESV (reference sequence). Researchers ran the PCR with 60 Vbeta and 13 Jbeta primers. Libraries were prepared by immunoSEQ multiplex PCR; TCRdb keeps only in-frame clonotypes and omits some of them. The profile shows about 160,000 clones, 80% of them singletons. As for this clone: Its matching antigen is unknown.

Sample: PBMCs. The rearrangement joins TRBV11-1 to TRBJ2-3; 13 bases fit TRBD2. The clonotype originates from a young man in good health and CMV-seronegative. This CDR3 reads CASSSRTSGRSTDTQYF. Written as DNA, the CDR3 is TGTGCCAGCAGCTCCAGGACTAGCGGGAGATCTACAGATACGCAGTATTTT.